This T cell receptor (beta chain) is from a study of CD8+ T cells in alopecia areata. Background on the study: Treatment of the treated patients consisted of oral tofacitinib, 5 to 10 mg twice daily.

Germline V gene data show CDR1 as MDHEN and CDR2 as SYDVKM. Deletions cut 5 bases from V and 6 bases from J, with 13 bases between. The CDR3 has 14 amino acids. RNA was isolated and reverse transcribed to cDNA, the sequencing template. Using immunoSEQ multiplex PCR, the repertoire was profiled, and TCRdb retains in-frame clones only, with some absent. Of approximately 200,000 clones in the sample, about three fifths were seen once. Treatment reported: oral pan-JAK inhibitor, 5-10 mg twice daily. Collection of lesional scalp punch biopsies and peripheral blood was performed in alopecia areata patients.

Sequences were derived from CD4+ T cells sorted from blood, sampled at week 24, from a patient treated with tofacitinib. The origin of this receptor is a human donor with alopecia areata. The chain uses TRBV28 and TRBJ2-2; D might be TRBD2 (5 bases). CDR3: CASSSRLPSGELFF. In DNA, the CDR3 is TGTGCCAGCAGTAGCCGACTACCCTCCGGGGAGCTGTTTTTT.